Below, one T cell receptor (beta chain) is given with its context. Trimming cost V 0 bases and J 1 base; bases outside gene matches: 6. CDR3 length: 17 residues. Germline V lookup: CDR1 SGHVS, CDR2 FQNEAQ. The record originates from a study of cytomegalovirus exposure and HLA in healthy donors. The primer mix had 60 Vbeta and 13 Jbeta primers. Measured with immunoSEQ multiplex PCR; TCRdb has only the in-frame clones, and not every one. This sample's clone table lists just over 150,000 clones. The chain recombines TRBV7-8 with TRBJ2-1; 7 nucleotides match TRBD1. Sequenced sample: PBMCs. The TCR originated in a man aged 25 to 45 in good health and CMV-seronegative. The CDR3 loop reads CASSLARTGLSYNEQFF. The DNA of the CDR3 is TGTGCCAGCAGCTTAGCGCGGACAGGCCTTTCCTACAATGAGCAGTTCTTC.